This T cell receptor (beta chain) was identified in a study of cytomegalovirus exposure and HLA in healthy donors (dated 2017 in TCRdb). About the study as a whole: An earlier analysis of more than 550 of the donors reported about 280 Gb of sequence data and 117 million unique TCR beta sequences obtained from roughly 170 million T cells. About 300 gigabases of sequencing data and approximately 85 million unique TCR sequences were included in an early release covering 550 to 650 HLA-typed donors. Of the roughly 400 genotyped donors, less than 85% were placed in the genetic ancestry cluster associated with self-reported Caucasian donors. The study aimed to test whether cataloging public T cell receptors could reveal signatures of past pathogen exposure. Using immunosequencing, the study profiled T cell repertoires from fewer than 850 subjects and related those repertoires to cytomegalovirus serostatus. Along with the approximately 600-subject first cohort, a separate validation cohort of over a hundred different subjects was used. The study combined high-throughput TCR immunosequencing, statistical association of individual TCRs with disease status, and machine learning to predict cytomegalovirus infection status. A later analysis re-analyzed previously published TCR beta repertoires from 660 or so donors and added high-resolution HLA genotyping to study TCR occurrence patterns. Rather than using new phenotypic data, the later analysis identified candidate immune exposures from TCR beta sequences and from how often those sequences occurred across donors. In an earlier analysis of more than 550 of the donors, high-throughput TCR beta sequencing was used to judge whether each TCR beta V gene segment behaved as functional or pseudogenic. Alongside the repertoire data, information on donor age, sex, ethnicity and CMV serostatus was compiled. Genome-wide SNP genotypes for about 55% of the roughly 670 donors were used in a later genetic analysis, which treated that subset as a discovery cohort. Every repertoire in the discovery cohort had been generated on one and the same sequencing platform. Class I and class II HLA loci were covered by the typing at four-digit resolution. Typing coverage differed by locus: A, B, C, DRB1 and DQB1 were typed in about 620-640 donors, DQA1 in around 500, DPA1 in nearly 610, and DPB1 in 400 to 480. Several DR-DQ haplotypes were handled as single units for association and clustering because linkage in the cohort was strong. Among roughly 400 genotyped donors of the cohort, an average of roughly 230,000 unique TCR beta nucleotide sequences was sequenced per donor, of which about 18% were non-productive. Paper-wide results and their limitations: V-gene and J-gene trimming of TCR beta chains was associated with a missense DCLRE1C variant in a later genetic analysis, and the association was replicated in an independent cohort. The authors suggested that the approach could potentially be generalized to other disease states and immunological phenotypes. A group of highly shared sequence variants was considered likely to be a technical artifact of the sequencing pipeline. When HLA alleles, especially DR and DQ, strongly co-occurred, attributing TCR associations to individual alleles was difficult. Broadly in line with IMGT annotations, most TCR beta V segments showed up in productive rearrangements about 87% or about 30% of the time in an earlier analysis of approximately 600 of the donors. In a later analysis, the rate of TCR association differed among HLA loci, with DRB1 alleles having the most associated TCRs and HLA-C alleles having the fewest. A further reported finding was that TCR beta sequences accurately predicted the HLA-A and HLA-B alleles for most subjects in the first cohort. Because HLA typing was missing for some donors at each locus, association tests included only the typed subset. In a later genetic analysis, fewer N-insertions in productive TCRs were reported among donors in an Asian-associated ancestry cluster than the roughly 700-donor mean. A later analysis reported that several top co-occurrence clusters appeared linked to parvovirus B19, influenza, CMV and Epstein-Barr virus. The study listed 150 to 200 TCR beta chains as associated with cytomegalovirus. In a later analysis, 15,000 to 20,000 TCR beta sequences were associated with specific HLA alleles at a false discovery rate of 0.05. In vitro tests confirmed that a few of the cytomegalovirus-associated TCR beta chains recognize cytomegalovirus antigens. Roughly uniform sequencing depth across donors was assumed in presence/absence analyses, although this assumption may not hold. Most TCR sequences were seen in very few donors, while some public TCRs were found in many individuals. A later analysis found that HLA-associated TCR beta chains were more clonally expanded and had lower generation probabilities than equally common non-associated chains. Because counts were too low, about 17 rarely observed V segments, including chromosome 9 orphons, were excluded from the earlier analysis of fewer than 650 of the donors. The cohort was sequenced for TCR beta chains only, and without alpha or paired-chain data the features that could be detected were limited. For the cohort, immune exposure information was limited to CMV serostatus. Most CMV-associated TCR beta chains appeared to be HLA-restricted in a later analysis, and the HLA associations seemed to be driven largely by CMV exposure. Because the 87-base-pair reads could not distinguish some IMGT-functional V segments, including TRBV6-2 and TRBV6-3, those segments were excluded. Linkage disequilibrium might explain the correlated functional status among segregating V segments, but an unknown experimental factor could not be excluded. Cytomegalovirus status was reported to be diagnosed by the classifier with high specificity and sensitivity in both the original and validation cohorts.

Regarding this clone: Its antigen has not been determined. No base qualities exist here, and no much larger clone lies one base off it.

The method behind the library was the immunoSEQ multiplex PCR assay. For the multiplex PCR, a mixture combining 60 forward primers for TCR Vbeta segments and 13 reverse primers for TCR Jbeta segments was used. Amplification of the CDR3 region of rearranged TCR beta genes was performed with a multiplex PCR assay on genomic DNA. On the Illumina HiSeq System, the amplified TCR beta libraries were sequenced as 87-base-pair reads. Regarding the original processing steps: In a later analysis, approximately 74 million unique TCR beta chains were counted across the 650 to 700 repertoires, and around 11 million of these chains were shared by at least two donors. Raw reads were error-corrected and collapsed into unique sequences with a nearest-neighbor algorithm that merged closely related sequences to remove PCR and sequencing errors. To assign V, D and J gene segments, CDR3 sequences were aligned to IMGT reference sequences. For a sequence to be retained, at least a six-nucleotide match to both a V gene segment and a J gene segment was required. A rearrangement was called productive if the CDR3 had no stop codons and remained in frame with V and J, and every other rearrangement was called non-productive. Following IMGT convention, CDR3 was defined as the stretch from the second conserved V-encoded cysteine up to the conserved J-encoded phenylalanine. Sequences without an unambiguous match to a single V gene segment were excluded from the earlier analysis of approximately 600 of the donors. An earlier analysis of 500 to 700 of the donors classified V segments as functional when productive rearrangements were above 56.7% and as segregating when the standard deviation between donors was above 5%. A statistical classification framework was developed to diagnose cytomegalovirus status using the catalog of TCR beta chain sequences. In a later analysis, V and J genes were assigned by comparing TCR nucleotide sequences against IMGT/GENE-DB human TR gene sequences. Using the TCRdist pipeline, a later analysis assigned CDR3 sequences along with most-parsimonious VDJ recombination scenarios. In a later analysis, each TCR beta chain was defined by its CDR3 amino acid sequence together with its V-gene family, and reads lacking a unique V-gene family were excluded. As a way to deal with suspected cross-contamination and a sequencing artifact, a later analysis dropped 450 to 700 nucleotide sequences that were highly shared and had low generation probability. For each public chain, a later analysis derived a clonal expansion index from normalized ranks of inferred template counts within each repertoire. Generation probabilities in a later analysis came from a VDJ recombination model fitted to out-of-frame rearrangements, and those results were checked against IGoR. A later analysis scored TCR-TCR, TCR-HLA and TCR-CMV co-occurrence with hypergeometric tests, applying a repertoire-size bias correction to TCR pairs. False discovery rates were estimated in a later analysis by permuting HLA or CMV assignments 20 times. In a later analysis, co-occurring TCRs were grouped using DBSCAN, with TCRdist sequence similarity added in when clustering inside HLA-allele-positive subsets. Repertoires with fewer than 30,000 or more than 120,000 public chains, plus five repertoires with anomalous nucleotide sharing, were excluded from co-occurrence clustering. Here the immuneACCESS table is served through TCRdb, limited to in-frame sequences with V and J called. Missing clones are a known gap in these copies; in checked studies unresolved V genes cover under half, and the rest lacks a known reason. V, J and clone size reflect that table, while D and trimming were determined from the DNA. The sample table records roughly 60,000 clones; roughly 74% of these occur just once. About 1.5% of the sample is taken by the ten largest.

The cohort comprised some 680 healthy bone marrow donors. Cohort members were all nominally healthy when sampled, although unrecorded immune exposures were likely present. The donor was CMV seronegative and belonged to the group of under 400 seronegative cohort members. Each donor provided a peripheral blood sample, and peripheral blood mononuclear cells were used for TCR beta sequencing. Genomic DNA extraction from the blood cell samples was performed with the Qiagen DNeasy Blood Extraction Kit. The V end loses 6 bases and the J end loses 3 bases, and a stretch of 21 bases separates them. Inclusive of the bounding cysteine and phenylalanine, the CDR3 is 16 residues long. Kept here is only the CDR3 DNA, which spans 48 bases and is read in frame from base 1. The germline V gene (reference sequence) specifies MNHNY as CDR1 and SVGAGI as CDR2.

The V gene is TRBV6-6 and the J gene is TRBJ2-7; the D gene is perhaps TRBD1, on 7 matching bases. The receptor was isolated from a female donor in good health and CMV-seronegative. Source material: PBMCs. For the CDR3, the sequence is CASRYLPRGAFYEQYF. The nucleotide sequence is TGTGCCAGCAGATACCTTCCCAGGGGGGCTTTCTACGAGCAGTACTTC.